This T cell receptor (beta chain) was captured in a study of CD8+CD57+ T cells in acquired aplastic anemia. The overall study: DNA recovered from sorted CD4+ and CD8+ cells had a mean of approximately 3 ug. Mean read depth for CD4+ cells from healthy donors was around 11 million.

The germline CDR1 and CDR2 sequences are DFQATT and SNEGSKA (reference sequence). The CDR3 runs to 16 residues. With V trimmed by 5 bases and J by 7 bases, 12 bases remained unmatched. Concerning this clonotype itself: Its cognate antigen is unknown.

Profiling of TCR beta VDJ combinations and CDR3 sequences used genomic DNA as template. In TCRdb, the reads were re-called with MiXCR into one record per CDR3 protein. The table has a few hundred thousand distinct CDR3 sequences, approximately 60% seen once. The study, taken as a whole, reports: Patients and controls were found to share roughly 31 CD8+ CDR3 sequences. Significance was not reached for CD8+ Simpson's diversity between patients and controls.

The sequence came from a human donor in good health. The chain has TRBV20-1 and TRBJ1-6; TRBD1 matches 9 bases. Material for sequencing was sorted CD4+, CD8+, or CD8+CD57+ T cells (not recorded which) from PBMCs. CDR3: CSAHHRGQGENSPLHF. CDR3 sequence (DNA): TGCAGTGCTCACCATCGGGGACAGGGCGAAAATTCACCCCTCCACTTT.